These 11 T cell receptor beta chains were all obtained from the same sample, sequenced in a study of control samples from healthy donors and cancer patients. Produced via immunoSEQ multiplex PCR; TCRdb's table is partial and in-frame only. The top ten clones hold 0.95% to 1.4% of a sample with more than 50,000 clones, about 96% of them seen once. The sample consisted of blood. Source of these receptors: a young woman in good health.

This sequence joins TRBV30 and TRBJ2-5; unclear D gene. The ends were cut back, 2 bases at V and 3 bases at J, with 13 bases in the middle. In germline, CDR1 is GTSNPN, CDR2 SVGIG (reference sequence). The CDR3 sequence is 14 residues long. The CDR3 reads CAWSLWSGKETQYF. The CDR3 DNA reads TGTGCCTGGAGTTTGTGGTCTGGGAAAGAGACCCAGTACTTC.

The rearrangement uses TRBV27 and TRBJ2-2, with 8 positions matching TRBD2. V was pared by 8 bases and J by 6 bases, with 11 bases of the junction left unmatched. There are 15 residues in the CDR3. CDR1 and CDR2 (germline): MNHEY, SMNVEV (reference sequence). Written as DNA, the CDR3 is TGTGCCAGCTACCCGGGACTAGGAGGTCCCGGGGAGCTGTTTTTT. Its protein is CASYPGLGGPGELFF.

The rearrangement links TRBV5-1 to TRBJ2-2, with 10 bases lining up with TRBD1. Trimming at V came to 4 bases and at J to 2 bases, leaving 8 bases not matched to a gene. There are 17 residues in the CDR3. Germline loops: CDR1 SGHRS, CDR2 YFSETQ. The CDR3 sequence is CASSSHRDRGNTGELFF. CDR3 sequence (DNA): TGCGCCAGCAGCAGTCACCGGGACAGGGGAAACACCGGGGAGCTGTTTTTT.

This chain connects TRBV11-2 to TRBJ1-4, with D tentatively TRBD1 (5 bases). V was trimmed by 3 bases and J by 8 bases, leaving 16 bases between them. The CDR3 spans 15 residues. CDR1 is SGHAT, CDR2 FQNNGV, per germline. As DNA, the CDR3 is TGTGCCAGCAGCTTTGGGTCGGTTGGGGGGGAAAAACTGTTTTTT. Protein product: CASSFGSVGGEKLFF.

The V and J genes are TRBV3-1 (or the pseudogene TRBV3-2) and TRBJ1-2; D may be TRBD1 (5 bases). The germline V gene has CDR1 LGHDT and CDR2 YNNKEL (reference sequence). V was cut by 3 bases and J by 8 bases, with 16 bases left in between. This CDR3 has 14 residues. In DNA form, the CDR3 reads TGTGCCAGCAGCCACCTTTCCCCAGGGTCGGGCTACACCTTC. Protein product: CASSHLSPGSGYTF.

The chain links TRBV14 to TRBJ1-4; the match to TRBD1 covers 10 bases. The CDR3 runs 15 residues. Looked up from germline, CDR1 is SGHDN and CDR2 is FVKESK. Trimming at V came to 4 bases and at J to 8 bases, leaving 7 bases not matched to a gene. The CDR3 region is CASSLTGTGDEKLFF. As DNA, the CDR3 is TGTGCCAGCAGCCTTACCGGGACAGGGGACGAAAAACTGTTTTTT.

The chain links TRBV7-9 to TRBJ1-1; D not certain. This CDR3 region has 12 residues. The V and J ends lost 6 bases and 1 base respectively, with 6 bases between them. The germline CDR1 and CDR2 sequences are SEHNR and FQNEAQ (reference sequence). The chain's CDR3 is CASRSRNTEAFF. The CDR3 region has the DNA TGTGCCAGCAGGAGTAGGAACACTGAAGCTTTCTTT.

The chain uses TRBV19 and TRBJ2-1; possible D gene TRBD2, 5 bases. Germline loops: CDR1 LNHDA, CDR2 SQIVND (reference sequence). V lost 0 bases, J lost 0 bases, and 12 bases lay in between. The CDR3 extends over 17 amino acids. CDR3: CASSIDGLGPSYNEQFF. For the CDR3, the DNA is TGTGCCAGTAGTATAGATGGACTTGGGCCCTCCTACAATGAGCAGTTCTTC.

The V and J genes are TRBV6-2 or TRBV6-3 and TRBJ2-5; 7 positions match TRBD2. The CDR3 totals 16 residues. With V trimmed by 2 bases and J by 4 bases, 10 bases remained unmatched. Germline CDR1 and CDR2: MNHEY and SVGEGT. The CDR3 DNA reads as TGTGCCAGCAGTTACCCTTCGGGAGGACTCGGAGAGACCCAGTACTTC. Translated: CASSYPSGGLGETQYF.

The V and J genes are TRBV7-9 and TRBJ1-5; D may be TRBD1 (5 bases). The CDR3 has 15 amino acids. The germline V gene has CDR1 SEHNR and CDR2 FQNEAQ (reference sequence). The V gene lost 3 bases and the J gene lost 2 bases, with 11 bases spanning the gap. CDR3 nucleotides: TGTGCCAGCAGCTTTCAGGGTCCTGGCAATCAGCCCCAGCATTTT. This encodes CASSFQGPGNQPQHF.

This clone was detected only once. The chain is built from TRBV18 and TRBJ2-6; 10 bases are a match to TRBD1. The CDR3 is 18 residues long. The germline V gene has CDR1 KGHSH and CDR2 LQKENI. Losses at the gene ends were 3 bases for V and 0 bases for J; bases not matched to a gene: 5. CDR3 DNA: TGTGCCAGCTCACCGGCGACAGGGGGCATCTCTGGGGCCAACGTCCTGACTTTC. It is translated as CASSPATGGISGANVLTF.